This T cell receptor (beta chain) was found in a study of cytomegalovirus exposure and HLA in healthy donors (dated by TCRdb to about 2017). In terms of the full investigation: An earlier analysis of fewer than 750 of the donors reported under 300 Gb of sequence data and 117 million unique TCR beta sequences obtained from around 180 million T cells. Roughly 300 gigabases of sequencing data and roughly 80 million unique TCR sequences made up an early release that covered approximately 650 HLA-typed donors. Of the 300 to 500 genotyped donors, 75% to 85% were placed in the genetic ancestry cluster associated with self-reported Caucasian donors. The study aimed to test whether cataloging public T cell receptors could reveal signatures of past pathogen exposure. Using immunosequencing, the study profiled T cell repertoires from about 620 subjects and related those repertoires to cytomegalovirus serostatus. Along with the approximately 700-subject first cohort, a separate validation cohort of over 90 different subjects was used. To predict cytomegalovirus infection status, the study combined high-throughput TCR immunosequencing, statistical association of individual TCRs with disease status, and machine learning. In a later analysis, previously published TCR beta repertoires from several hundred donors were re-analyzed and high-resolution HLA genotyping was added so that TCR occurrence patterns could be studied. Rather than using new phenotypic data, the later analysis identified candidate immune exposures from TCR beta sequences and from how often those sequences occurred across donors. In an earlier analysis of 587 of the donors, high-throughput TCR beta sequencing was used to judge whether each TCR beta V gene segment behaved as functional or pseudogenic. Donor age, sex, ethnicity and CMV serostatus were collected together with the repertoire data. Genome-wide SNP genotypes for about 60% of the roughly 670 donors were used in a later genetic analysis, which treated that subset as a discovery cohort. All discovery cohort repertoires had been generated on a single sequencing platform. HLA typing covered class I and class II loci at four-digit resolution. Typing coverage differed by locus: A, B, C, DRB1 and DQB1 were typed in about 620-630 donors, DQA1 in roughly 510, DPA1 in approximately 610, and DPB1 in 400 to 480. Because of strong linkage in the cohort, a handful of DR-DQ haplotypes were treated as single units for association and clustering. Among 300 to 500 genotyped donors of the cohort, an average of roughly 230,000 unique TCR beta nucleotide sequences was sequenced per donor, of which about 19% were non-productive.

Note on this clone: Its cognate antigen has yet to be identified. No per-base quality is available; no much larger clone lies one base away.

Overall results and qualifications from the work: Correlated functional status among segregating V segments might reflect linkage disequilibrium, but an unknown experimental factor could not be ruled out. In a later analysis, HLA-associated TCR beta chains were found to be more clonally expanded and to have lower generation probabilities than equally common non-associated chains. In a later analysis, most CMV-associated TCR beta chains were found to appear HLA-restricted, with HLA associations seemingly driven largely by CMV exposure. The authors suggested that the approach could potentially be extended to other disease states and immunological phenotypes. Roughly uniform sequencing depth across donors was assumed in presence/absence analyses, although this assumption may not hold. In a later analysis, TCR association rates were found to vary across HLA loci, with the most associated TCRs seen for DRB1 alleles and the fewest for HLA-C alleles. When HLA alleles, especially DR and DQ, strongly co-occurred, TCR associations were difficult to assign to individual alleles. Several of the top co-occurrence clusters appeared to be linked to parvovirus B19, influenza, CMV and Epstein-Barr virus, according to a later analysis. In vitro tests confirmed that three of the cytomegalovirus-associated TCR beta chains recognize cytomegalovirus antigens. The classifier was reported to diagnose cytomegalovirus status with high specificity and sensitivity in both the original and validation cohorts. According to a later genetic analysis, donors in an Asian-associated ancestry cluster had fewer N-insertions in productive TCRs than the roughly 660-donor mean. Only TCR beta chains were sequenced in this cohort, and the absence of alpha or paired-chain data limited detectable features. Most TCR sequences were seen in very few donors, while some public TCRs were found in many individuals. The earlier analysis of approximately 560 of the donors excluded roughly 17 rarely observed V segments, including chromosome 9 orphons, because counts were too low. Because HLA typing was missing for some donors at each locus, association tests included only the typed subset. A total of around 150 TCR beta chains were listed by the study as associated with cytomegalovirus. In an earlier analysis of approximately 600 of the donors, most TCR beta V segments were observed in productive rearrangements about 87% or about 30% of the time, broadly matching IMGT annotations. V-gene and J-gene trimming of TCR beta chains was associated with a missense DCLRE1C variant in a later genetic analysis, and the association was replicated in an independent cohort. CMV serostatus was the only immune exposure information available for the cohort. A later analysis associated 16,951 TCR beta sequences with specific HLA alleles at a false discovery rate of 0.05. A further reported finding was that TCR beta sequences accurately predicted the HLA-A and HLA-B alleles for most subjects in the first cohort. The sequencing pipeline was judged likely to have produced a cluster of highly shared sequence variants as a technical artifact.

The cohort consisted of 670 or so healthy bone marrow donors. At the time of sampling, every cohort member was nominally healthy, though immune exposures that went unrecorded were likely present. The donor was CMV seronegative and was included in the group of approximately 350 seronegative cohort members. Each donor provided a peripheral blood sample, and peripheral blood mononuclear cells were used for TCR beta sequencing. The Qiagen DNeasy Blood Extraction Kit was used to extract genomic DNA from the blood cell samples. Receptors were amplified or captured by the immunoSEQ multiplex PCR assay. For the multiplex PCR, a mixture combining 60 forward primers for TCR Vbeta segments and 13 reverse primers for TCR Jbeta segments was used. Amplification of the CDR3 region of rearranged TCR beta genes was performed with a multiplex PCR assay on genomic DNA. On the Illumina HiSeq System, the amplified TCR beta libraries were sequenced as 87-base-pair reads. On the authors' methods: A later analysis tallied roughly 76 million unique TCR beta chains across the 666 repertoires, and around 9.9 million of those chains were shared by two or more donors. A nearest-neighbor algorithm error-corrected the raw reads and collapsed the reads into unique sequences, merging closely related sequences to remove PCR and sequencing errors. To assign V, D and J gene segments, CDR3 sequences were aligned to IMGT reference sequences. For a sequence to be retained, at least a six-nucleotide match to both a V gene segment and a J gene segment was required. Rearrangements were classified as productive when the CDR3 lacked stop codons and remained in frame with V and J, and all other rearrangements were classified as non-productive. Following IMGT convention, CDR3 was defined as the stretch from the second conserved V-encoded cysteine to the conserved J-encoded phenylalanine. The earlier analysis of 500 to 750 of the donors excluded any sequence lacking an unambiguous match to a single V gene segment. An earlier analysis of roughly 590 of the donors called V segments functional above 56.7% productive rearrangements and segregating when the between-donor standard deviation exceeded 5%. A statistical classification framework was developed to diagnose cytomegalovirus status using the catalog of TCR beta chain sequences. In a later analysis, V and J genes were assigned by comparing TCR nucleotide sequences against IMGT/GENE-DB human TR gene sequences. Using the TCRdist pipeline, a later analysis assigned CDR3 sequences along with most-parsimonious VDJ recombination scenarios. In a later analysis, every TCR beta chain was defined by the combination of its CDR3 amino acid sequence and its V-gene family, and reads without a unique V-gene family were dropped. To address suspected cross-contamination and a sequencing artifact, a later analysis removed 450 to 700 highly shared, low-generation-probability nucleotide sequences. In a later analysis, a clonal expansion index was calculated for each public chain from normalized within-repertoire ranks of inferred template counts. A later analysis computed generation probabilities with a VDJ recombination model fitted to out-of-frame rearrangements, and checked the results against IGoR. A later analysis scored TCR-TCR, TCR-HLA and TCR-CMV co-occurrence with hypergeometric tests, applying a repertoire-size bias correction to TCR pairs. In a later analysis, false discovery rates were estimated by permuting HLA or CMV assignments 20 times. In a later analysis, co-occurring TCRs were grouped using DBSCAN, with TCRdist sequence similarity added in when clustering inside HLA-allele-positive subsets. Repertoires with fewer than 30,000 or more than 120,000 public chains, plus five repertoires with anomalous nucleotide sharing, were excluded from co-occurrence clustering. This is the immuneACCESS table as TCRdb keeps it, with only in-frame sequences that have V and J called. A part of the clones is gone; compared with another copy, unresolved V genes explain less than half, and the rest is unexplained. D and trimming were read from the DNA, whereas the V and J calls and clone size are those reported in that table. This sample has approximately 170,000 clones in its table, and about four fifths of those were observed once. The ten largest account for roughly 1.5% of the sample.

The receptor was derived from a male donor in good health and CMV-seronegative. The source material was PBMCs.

The sequence in DNA is TGCGCCAGCAGCTACGGGGGGCTCACAGATACGCAGTATTTT. Its product reads: CASSYGGLTDTQYF. The rearrangement combines TRBV5-1 with TRBJ2-3; a weak D assignment points to TRBD2 (7 bases agree). The V end loses 3 bases and the J end loses 2 bases, and a stretch of 10 bases separates them. CDR1 and CDR2 are read off the germline V gene as SGHRS and YFSETQ. From cysteine to phenylalanine, the CDR3 is 14 amino acids long. CDR3 DNA only is kept here, 42 bases in frame from base 1.